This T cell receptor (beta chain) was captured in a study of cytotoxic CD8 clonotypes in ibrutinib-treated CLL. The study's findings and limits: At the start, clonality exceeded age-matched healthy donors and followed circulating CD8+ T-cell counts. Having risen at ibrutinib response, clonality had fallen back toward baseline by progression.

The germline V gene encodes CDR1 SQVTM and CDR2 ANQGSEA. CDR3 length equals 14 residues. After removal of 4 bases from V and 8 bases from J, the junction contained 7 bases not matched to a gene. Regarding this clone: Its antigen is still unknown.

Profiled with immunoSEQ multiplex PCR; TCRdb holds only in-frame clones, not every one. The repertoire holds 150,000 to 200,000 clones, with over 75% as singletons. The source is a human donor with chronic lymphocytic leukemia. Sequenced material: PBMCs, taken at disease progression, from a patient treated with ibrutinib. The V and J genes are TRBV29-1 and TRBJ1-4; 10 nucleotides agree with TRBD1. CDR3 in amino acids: CSVAARQGAEKLFF. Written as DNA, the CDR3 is TGCAGCGTTGCGGCAAGACAGGGGGCAGAAAAACTGTTTTTT.